The rows below give T cell receptor beta chains drawn from one sample of a study of vaccination and CD4 T cells after COVID-19. These TCRs are of unknown antigen specificity. One entry per CDR3 protein results from TCRdb running MiXCR on the PCR reads. Of about 16,000 distinct CDR3 sequences listed, 40% to 55% were seen once; the top ten hold 10% to 15%. The sample was CD4+ T cells from blood, cultured in vitro. The receptors were gathered from a human donor who had recovered from COVID-19. Each CDR3 is given with its conserved first and last residue. Fields, in order: clone size, D gene, V gene, J gene, CDR3 DNA, CDR3 protein. D genes are given only for firm matches. Clone size appears in some rows only: once, few, many, or a class for an expanded clone.

once	NA	TRBV30	TRBJ1-2	TGTGCCTGGAGTGTACCAGGGTCGGAGGGGGGCTACACCTTC	CAWSVPGSEGGYTF
NA	NA	TRBV12-5	TRBJ1-5	TGTGCTAGTGGTTCTGGACAGTTAAATCAGCCCCAGCATTTT	CASGSGQLNQPQHF
few	NA	TRBV7-2	TRBJ1-1	TGTGCCAGCAGCCGAGACAGCCACACTGAAGCTTTCTTT	CASSRDSHTEAFF
NA	NA	TRBV5-1	TRBJ1-2	TGCGCCAGCAGTTTTGACAGGTTCGGCTACACCTTC	CASSFDRFGYTF
NA	TRBD2	TRBV6-1	TRBJ2-7	TGTGCCAGCAGAGGGACTAGCGGCTACGAGCAGTACTTC	CASRGTSGYEQYF
NA	NA	TRBV20-1	TRBJ2-2	TGCAGTGCTAGAGATAAAGGCTCATATAACACCGGGGAGCTGTTTTTT	CSARDKGSYNTGELFF
NA	NA	TRBV12-5	TRBJ1-1	TGTGCTAGCTCTTGGGGGGTGAACACTGAAGCTTTCTTT	CASSWGVNTEAFF
few	TRBD2	TRBV19	TRBJ2-3	TGTGCCAGTAGCCGATTAGCGGGAGAGGGCACAGATACGCAGTATTTT	CASSRLAGEGTDTQYF
few	NA	TRBV7-6	TRBJ1-1	TGTGCCAGCAGCGTCGGACATCTTGGAACTGAAGCTTTCTTT	CASSVGHLGTEAFF
NA	NA	TRBV19	TRBJ2-7	TGTGCCAGTACCCAAGCCGCGGGAACCTACGAGCAGTACTTC	CASTQAAGTYEQYF
NA	TRBD1	TRBV7-8	TRBJ1-5	TGTGCCAGCAGCCCGGGGACAGACAATCAGCCCCAGCATTTT	CASSPGTDNQPQHF
NA	NA	TRBV5-1	TRBJ1-6	TGCGCCAGCAGCTTGGTACCAGAACAGGTTTCACCCCTCCACTTT	CASSLVPEQVSPLHF
NA	NA	TRBV11-1	TRBJ2-7	TGTGCCAGCAGTAGGGAACCGACCTACGAGCAGTACTTC	CASSREPTYEQYF
NA	NA	TRBV7-3	TRBJ1-1	TGTGCCAGCAGCTTAATGGCGAACACTGAAGCTTTCTTT	CASSLMANTEAFF
NA	NA	TRBV7-2	TRBJ1-3	TGTGCCAGCGCAAGAGCAGTCTCTGGAAACACCATATATTTT	CASARAVSGNTIYF
NA	NA	TRBV7-9	TRBJ2-7	TGTGCCAGCAGCTCGGACAACTACGAGCAGTACTTC	CASSSDNYEQYF
NA	TRBD1	TRBV5-1	TRBJ1-1	TGCGCCAGCAGCCGTCCGGACAGGATGAACACTGAAGCTTTCTTT	CASSRPDRMNTEAFF
NA	NA	TRBV6-1	TRBJ1-6	TGTGCCAGCAGTCGACTCGCTGACACGTCAGCTTCACCCCTCCACTTT	CASSRLADTSASPLHF
NA	TRBD1	TRBV7-2	TRBJ1-2	TGTGCCAGCAGCTTGGCCCCGGGAGGGGGCTATGACTACACCTTC	CASSLAPGGGYDYTF
NA	NA	TRBV6-2/TRBV6-3	TRBJ2-3	TGTGCCAGCAGTCACGGAGGGGCGCGAGATACGCAGTATTTT	CASSHGGARDTQYF
few	TRBD2	TRBV7-6	TRBJ2-7	TGTGCCAGCAGCCAGTTTAGCGGGCAGAGCTCCTACGAGCAGTACTTC	CASSQFSGQSSYEQYF
NA	NA	TRBV7-8	TRBJ2-2	TGTGCCAGCAGCTTCCGAGACAAGACAGGCGGGGAGCTGTTTTTT	CASSFRDKTGGELFF
NA	TRBD2	TRBV20-1	TRBJ2-5	TGCAGTGCTAGGGAAGCGGGAAAAGAGACCCAGTACTTC	CSAREAGKETQYF
few	NA	TRBV6-2/TRBV6-3	TRBJ2-3	TGTGCCAGCTCTAGAGGTGGGGATACGCAGTATTTT	CASSRGGDTQYF
few	TRBD1	TRBV20-1	TRBJ2-7	TGCAGTGCTCCCGGACAGGGGGCGCGGGACGAGCAGTACTTC	CSAPGQGARDEQYF
few	NA	TRBV6-5	TRBJ1-1	TGTGCCAGCAGTTACTCGATGGTTGGAACCCGGGGCACTGAAGCTTTCTTT	CASSYSMVGTRGTEAFF
NA	TRBD2	TRBV19	TRBJ2-3	TGTGCCAGTAGTCTCAGGGACTACCCTAGCACAGATACGCAGTATTTT	CASSLRDYPSTDTQYF
few	NA	TRBV27	TRBJ2-3	TGTGCCAGCAGTAACGGACTGAGCACAGATACGCAGTATTTT	CASSNGLSTDTQYF
NA	NA	TRBV7-9	TRBJ2-5	TGTGCCAGCAGCTTAAAAGAGACCCAGTACTTC	CASSLKETQYF
NA	TRBD2	TRBV10-3	TRBJ2-1	TGTGCCATCAGTGGTGAGACTAGCGGGAGGGCCAATGAGCAGTTCTTC	CAISGETSGRANEQFF
NA	NA	TRBV6-2/TRBV6-3	TRBJ1-2	TGTGCCAGCAGCTGGGGTCGGGAGTATGGCTACACCTTC	CASSWGREYGYTF
NA	TRBD1	TRBV27	TRBJ1-3	TGTGCCAGCAGCTTCGGACAGGGGAGAGGAAACACCATATATTTT	CASSFGQGRGNTIYF
NA	TRBD2	TRBV7-8	TRBJ2-1	TGTGCCAGCACCCTTGATAGGACTAGCGGGGGGGTCGGCGATGAGCAGTTCTTC	CASTLDRTSGGVGDEQFF
NA	NA	TRBV5-1	TRBJ2-3	TGCGCCAGCAGCCTAGACCAGGGGGATACGCAGTATTTT	CASSLDQGDTQYF
NA	TRBD1	TRBV6-1	TRBJ1-2	TGTGCCAGCTTCTGGGACAGGGCAAGAGGGGGCTACACCTTC	CASFWDRARGGYTF
medium-sized	TRBD1	TRBV20-1	TRBJ1-5	TGCAGTGCCCTTGGACAGGGAGACTATCAGCCCCAGCATTTT	CSALGQGDYQPQHF
NA	NA	TRBV10-3	TRBJ1-1	TGTGCCATCAAATCGACAGCCAATTCTGAAGCTTTCTTT	CAIKSTANSEAFF
once	NA	TRBV11-2	TRBJ1-2	TGTGCCAGCAGCTTAGACAGGGTGGCGCAGGGCTACACCTTC	CASSLDRVAQGYTF
NA	NA	TRBV6-1	TRBJ2-3	TGTGCCAGCAGGGCGCAGCAGGGCCCGATACGGGGTACGCAGTATTTT	CASRAQQGPIRGTQYF
NA	NA	TRBV30	TRBJ1-5	TGTGCCTGGAGTGTAGGAGCCGTTAATCAGCCCCAGCATTTT	CAWSVGAVNQPQHF
NA	NA	TRBV7-3	TRBJ2-3	TGTGCCAGCAGCTCAACAGGGTCGTGGACAGATACGCAGTATTTT	CASSSTGSWTDTQYF
few	TRBD1	TRBV15	TRBJ1-5	TGTGCCACCAGCTCAAAAACAGGGGGCAGGAATCAGCCCCAGCATTTT	CATSSKTGGRNQPQHF
few	NA	TRBV10-1	TRBJ2-1	TGCGCCAGCAGTGAGTGGGGCAGAGGCAATGAGCAGTTCTTC	CASSEWGRGNEQFF
NA	NA	TRBV11-3	TRBJ2-1	TGTGCCAGCAGCTTAGATCCTCTTTCCTACAATGAGCAGTTCTTC	CASSLDPLSYNEQFF
NA	NA	TRBV11-1	TRBJ1-1	TGTGCCAGCAGCTTCACTCAAGAGGCTGAAGCTTTCTTT	CASSFTQEAEAFF
few	TRBD1	TRBV7-6	TRBJ2-2	TGTGCCAGCAGCTCCTACAGGGGGCCGGCCGGGGAGCTGTTTTTT	CASSSYRGPAGELFF
once	TRBD2	TRBV28	TRBJ2-7	TGTGCCAGCAGCACCACCGGGACTAGCGGAGACGAGCAGTACTTC	CASSTTGTSGDEQYF
NA	NA	TRBV7-2	TRBJ2-5	TGTGCCAGCAGCCCTAAAGAGACCCAGTACTTC	CASSPKETQYF
NA	NA	TRBV5-6	TRBJ2-7	TGTGCCAGCAGCTTGGCGGGGGCGAAATACTTC	CASSLAGAKYF
NA	TRBD1	TRBV7-9	TRBJ2-1	TGTGCCAGCAGTGCCGGGACAGGGTTAACTGAGCAGTTCTTC	CASSAGTGLTEQFF
few	TRBD1	TRBV20-1	TRBJ1-2	TGCAGTGCCCAGGGGGACAGGGGGGACTATGGCTACACCTTC	CSAQGDRGDYGYTF
NA	NA	TRBV2	TRBJ1-6	TGTGCCAGCAGTGATGGAGGGACGGTAGGATCACCCCTCCACTTT	CASSDGGTVGSPLHF
NA	NA	TRBV6-5	TRBJ2-1	TGTGCCAGCAGTTACCGGGCGTTCTACAATGAGCAGTTCTTC	CASSYRAFYNEQFF